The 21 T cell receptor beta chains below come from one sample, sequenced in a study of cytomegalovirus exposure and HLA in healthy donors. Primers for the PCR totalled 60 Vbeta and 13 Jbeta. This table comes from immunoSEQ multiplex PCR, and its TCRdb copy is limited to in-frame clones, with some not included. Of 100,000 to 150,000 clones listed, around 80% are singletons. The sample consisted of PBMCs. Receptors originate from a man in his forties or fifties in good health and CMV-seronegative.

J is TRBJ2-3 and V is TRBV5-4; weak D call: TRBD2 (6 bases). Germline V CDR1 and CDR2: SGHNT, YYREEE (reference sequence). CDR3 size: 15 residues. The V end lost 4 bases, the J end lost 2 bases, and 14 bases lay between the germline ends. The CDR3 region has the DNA TGTGCCAGCAGCCAAGGGACTTTTAACACAGATACGCAGTATTTT. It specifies CASSQGTFNTDTQYF. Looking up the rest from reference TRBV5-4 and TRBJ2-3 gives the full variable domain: ETGVTQSPTHLIKTRGQQVTLRCSSQSGHNTVSWYQQALGQGPQFIFQYYREEENGRGNFPPRFSGLQFPNYSSELNVNALELDDSALYLCASSQGTFNTDTQYFGPGTRLTVL.

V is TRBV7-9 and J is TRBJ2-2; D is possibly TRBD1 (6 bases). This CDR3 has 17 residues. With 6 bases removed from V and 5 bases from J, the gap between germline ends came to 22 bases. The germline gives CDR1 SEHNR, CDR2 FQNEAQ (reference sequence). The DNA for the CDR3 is TGTGCCAGCAGACAGGACAGAGGACAAAGAGAGACCGGGGAGCTGTTTTTT. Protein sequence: CASRQDRGQRETGELFF.

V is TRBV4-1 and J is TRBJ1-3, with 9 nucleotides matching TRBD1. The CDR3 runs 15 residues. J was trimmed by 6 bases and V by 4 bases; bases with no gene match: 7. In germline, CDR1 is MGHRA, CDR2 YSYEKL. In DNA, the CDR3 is TGCGCCAGCAGCCGGAAACAGGGGGCCGAAAACACCATATATTTT. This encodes CASSRKQGAENTIYF.

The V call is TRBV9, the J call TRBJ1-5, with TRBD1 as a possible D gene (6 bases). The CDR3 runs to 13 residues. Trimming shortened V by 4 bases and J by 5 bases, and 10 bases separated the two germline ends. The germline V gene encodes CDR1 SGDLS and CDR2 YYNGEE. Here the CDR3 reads CASSLGGHQPQHF. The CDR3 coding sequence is TGTGCCAGCAGCTTAGGGGGGCATCAGCCCCAGCATTTT.

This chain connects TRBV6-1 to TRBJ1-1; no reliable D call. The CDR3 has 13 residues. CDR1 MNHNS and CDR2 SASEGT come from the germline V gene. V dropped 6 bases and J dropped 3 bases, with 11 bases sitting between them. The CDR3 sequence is CASSNIVDTEAFF. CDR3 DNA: TGTGCCAGCAGCAACATCGTGGACACTGAAGCTTTCTTT.

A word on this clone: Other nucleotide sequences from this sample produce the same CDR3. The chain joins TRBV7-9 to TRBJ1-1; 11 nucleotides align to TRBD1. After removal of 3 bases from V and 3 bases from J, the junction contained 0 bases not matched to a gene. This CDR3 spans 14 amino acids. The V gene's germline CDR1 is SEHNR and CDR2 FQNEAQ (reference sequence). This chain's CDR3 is CASSLGQGDTEAFF. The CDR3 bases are TGTGCCAGCAGCTTGGGACAGGGGGACACTGAAGCTTTCTTT.

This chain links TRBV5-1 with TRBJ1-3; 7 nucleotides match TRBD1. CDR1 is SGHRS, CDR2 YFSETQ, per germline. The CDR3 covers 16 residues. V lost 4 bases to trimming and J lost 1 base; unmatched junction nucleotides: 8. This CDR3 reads CASSPYTGVSGNTIYF. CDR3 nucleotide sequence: TGCGCCAGCAGCCCATACACAGGGGTATCTGGAAACACCATATATTTT.

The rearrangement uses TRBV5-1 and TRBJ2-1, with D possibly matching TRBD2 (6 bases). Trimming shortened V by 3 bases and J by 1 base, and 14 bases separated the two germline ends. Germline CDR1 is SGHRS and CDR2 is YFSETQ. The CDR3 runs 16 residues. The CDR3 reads CASSSGVTGSYNEQFF. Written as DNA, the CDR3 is TGCGCCAGCAGCTCGGGGGTCACAGGATCCTACAATGAGCAGTTCTTC.

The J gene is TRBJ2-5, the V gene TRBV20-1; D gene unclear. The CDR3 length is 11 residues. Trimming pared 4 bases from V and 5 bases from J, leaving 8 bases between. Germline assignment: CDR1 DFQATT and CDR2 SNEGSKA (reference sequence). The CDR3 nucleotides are TGCAGTGCTATGATCGAGGAGACCCAGTACTTC. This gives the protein CSAMIEETQYF.

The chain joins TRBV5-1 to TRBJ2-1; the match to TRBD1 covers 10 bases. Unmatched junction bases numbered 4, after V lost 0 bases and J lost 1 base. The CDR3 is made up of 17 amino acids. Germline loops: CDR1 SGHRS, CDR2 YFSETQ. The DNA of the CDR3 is TGCGCCAGCAGCTTGGGACAGGGGGCCCCGTCCTACAATGAGCAGTTCTTC. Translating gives CASSLGQGAPSYNEQFF. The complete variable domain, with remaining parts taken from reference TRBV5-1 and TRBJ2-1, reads KAGVTQTPRYLIKTRGQQVTLSCSPISGHRSVSWYQQTPGQGLQFLFEYFSETQRNKGNFPGRFSGRQFSNSRSEMNVSTLELGDSALYLCASSLGQGAPSYNEQFFGPGTRLTVL.

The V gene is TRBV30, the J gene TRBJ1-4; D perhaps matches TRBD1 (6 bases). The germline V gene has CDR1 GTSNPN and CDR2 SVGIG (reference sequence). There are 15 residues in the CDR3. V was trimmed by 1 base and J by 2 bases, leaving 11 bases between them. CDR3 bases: TGTGCCTGGAGTGATACGGGGGGCACTAATGAAAAACTGTTTTTT. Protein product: CAWSDTGGTNEKLFF.

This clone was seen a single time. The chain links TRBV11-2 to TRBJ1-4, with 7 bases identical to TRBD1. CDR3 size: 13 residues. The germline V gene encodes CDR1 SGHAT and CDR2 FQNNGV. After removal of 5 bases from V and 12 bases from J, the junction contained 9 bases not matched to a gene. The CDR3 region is CASSQTTGVELFF. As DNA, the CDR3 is TGTGCCAGCAGCCAAACTACAGGGGTAGAACTGTTTTTT.

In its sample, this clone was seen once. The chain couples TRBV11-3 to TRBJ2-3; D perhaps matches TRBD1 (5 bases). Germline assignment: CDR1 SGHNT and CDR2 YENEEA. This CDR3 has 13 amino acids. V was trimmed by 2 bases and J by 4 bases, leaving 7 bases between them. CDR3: CASSLRGSDTQYF. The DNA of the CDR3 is TGTGCCAGCAGCTTAAGGGGTTCAGATACGCAGTATTTT. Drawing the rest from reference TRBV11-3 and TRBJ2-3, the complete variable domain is EAGVVQSPRYKIIEKKQPVAFWCNPISGHNTLYWYLQNLGQGPELLIRYENEEAVDDSQLPKDRFSAERLKGVDSTLKIQPAELGDSAVYLCASSLRGSDTQYFGPGTRLTVL.

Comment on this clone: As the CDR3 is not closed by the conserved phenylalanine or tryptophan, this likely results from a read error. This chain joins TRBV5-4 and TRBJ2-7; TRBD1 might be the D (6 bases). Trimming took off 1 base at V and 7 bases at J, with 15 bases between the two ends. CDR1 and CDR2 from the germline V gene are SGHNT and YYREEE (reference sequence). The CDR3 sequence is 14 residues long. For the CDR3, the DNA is TGTGCCAGCAGCTTGCCCGCAGGGGCGGAAGAGCAGTACCTC. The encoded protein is CASSLPAGAEEQYL.

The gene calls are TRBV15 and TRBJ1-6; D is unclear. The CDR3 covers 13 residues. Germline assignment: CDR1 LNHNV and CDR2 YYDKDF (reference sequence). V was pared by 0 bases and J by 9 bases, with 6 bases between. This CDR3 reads CATSRDFGSPLHF. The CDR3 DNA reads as TGTGCCACCAGCAGAGATTTCGGTTCACCCCTCCACTTT. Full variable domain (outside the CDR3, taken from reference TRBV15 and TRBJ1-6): DAMVIQNPRYQVTQFGKPVTLSCSQTLNHNVMYWYQQKSSQAPKLLFHYYDKDFNNEADTPDNFQSRRPNTSFCFLDIRSPGLGDTAMYLCATSRDFGSPLHFGNGTRLTVT.

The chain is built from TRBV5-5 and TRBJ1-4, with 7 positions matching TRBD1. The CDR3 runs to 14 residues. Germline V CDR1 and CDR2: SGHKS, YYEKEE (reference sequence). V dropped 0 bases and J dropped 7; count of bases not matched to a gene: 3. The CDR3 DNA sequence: TGTGCCAGCAGCTTGGGGCAGGGGGTTGAAAAACTGTTTTTT. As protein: CASSLGQGVEKLFF. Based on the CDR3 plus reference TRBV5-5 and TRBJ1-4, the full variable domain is DAGVTQSPTHLIKTRGQQVTLRCSPISGHKSVSWYQQVLGQGPQFIFQYYEKEERGRGNFPDRFSARQFPNYSSELNVNALLLGDSALYLCASSLGQGVEKLFFGSGTQLSVL.

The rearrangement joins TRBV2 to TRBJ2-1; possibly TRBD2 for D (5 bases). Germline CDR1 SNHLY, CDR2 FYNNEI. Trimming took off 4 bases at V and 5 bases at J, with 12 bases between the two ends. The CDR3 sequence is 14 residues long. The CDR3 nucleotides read TGTGCCAGCAGTGGGGAGTTAGCTAACAATGAGCAGTTCTTC. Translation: CASSGELANNEQFF.

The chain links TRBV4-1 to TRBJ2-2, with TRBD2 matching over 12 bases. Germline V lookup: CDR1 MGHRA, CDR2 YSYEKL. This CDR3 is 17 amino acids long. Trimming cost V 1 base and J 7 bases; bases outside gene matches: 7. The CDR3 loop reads CASSQGPSGGAGGELFF. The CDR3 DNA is TGCGCCAGCAGCCAAGGGCCTAGCGGGGGGGCAGGCGGGGAGCTGTTTTTT.

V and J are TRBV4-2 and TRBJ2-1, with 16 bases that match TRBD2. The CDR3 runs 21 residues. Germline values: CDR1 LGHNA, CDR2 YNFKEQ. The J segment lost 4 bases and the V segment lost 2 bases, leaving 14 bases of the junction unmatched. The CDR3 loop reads CASSQPSPGTSGGVSYNEQFF. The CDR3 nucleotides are TGTGCCAGCAGCCAACCTAGTCCCGGGACTAGCGGGGGGGTCTCATACAATGAGCAGTTCTTC.

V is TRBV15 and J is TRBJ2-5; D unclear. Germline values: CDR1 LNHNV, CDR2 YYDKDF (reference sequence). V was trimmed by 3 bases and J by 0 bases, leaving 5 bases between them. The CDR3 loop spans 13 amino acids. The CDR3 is CATSSPNQETQYF. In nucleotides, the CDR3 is TGTGCCACCAGCAGCCCCAACCAAGAGACCCAGTACTTC. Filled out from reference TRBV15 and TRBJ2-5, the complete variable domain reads DAMVIQNPRYQVTQFGKPVTLSCSQTLNHNVMYWYQQKSSQAPKLLFHYYDKDFNNEADTPDNFQSRRPNTSFCFLDIRSPGLGDTAMYLCATSSPNQETQYFGPGTRLLVL.

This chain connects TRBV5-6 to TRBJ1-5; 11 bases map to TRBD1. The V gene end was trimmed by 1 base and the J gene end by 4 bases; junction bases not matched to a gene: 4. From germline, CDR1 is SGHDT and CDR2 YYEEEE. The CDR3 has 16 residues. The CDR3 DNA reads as TGTGCCAGCAGCTTGTGGACAGGGGGCCGAAATCAGCCCCAGCATTTT. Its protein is CASSLWTGGRNQPQHF.